This T cell receptor beta chain comes out of a study of T cells in Graves' hyperthyroidism and ophthalmopathy. Exclusion of a patient resulted from uncontrolled infection, other autoimmune disease, pregnancy or lactation. The PBMCs had their origin in around 10 ml of fresh peripheral blood. CDR3 length: 14 residues. The germline V and J ends were trimmed by 4 bases and 2 bases, with 12 bases remaining between them. CDR1 and CDR2 (germline): SGHRS, YFSETQ. This clonotype was picked up many times. Its specificity is not known. Findings and limits, study-wide: Ophthalmopathy was predicted by the model a median of approximately 6 months ahead of onset.

RNA transcripts served as the template for amplifying TCR beta CDR3 regions. RT-PCR in the first round (using the HTBI primer set) targeted the TCR CDR3. MiXCR, applied by TCRdb to the multiplex PCR reads, yields one record per CDR3 protein. The sample holds 280,000 or so distinct CDR3 sequences, 20% to 30% seen once. The sequence was obtained from a man in his forties with Graves' hyperthyroidism that later progressed to Graves' ophthalmopathy. The sample consisted of blood. The V gene is TRBV5-1, the J gene TRBJ1-2; D not certain. In nucleotides, the CDR3 is TGCGCCAGCAGCCCGTCGCCCGGAAACTATGGCTACACCTTC. This codes for CASSPSPGNYGYTF.